A selection of T cell receptor beta chains follows, all from one sample in a study of response to subunit inactivated influenza vaccine. From the RT-PCR reads, TCRdb called clonotypes with MiXCR, one entry per CDR3 protein. The data contain about 700,000 distinct CDR3 sequences, roughly 13% of them singletons. Here the sequenced sample was PBMCs from blood, taken 14 to 15 days before vaccination. All receptors derive from a man aged 45-65 years who received an inactivated influenza vaccine. The CDR3 runs from the conserved cysteine through the conserved F or W. Fields, in order: V gene, clone size, D gene, J gene, CDR3 protein, CDR3 DNA. The D gene is left open where the match is weak. The size entry is marked missing in some rows and otherwise reads once, few, many or a size class.

>TRBV9|many|.|TRBJ2-1
CASSGGTPNNEQFF
TGTGCCAGCAGCGGCGGGACACCGAACAATGAGCAGTTCTTC
>TRBV3-1|.|TRBD1|TRBJ2-5
CASSHPDRGQETQYF
TGTGCCAGCAGCCATCCTGACAGGGGCCAAGAGACCCAGTACTTC
>TRBV29-1|.|TRBD1|TRBJ2-7
CSVEVGDREYEQYF
TGCAGCGTTGAAGTCGGGGACAGGGAGTACGAGCAGTACTTC
>TRBV12-3/TRBV12-4|.|.|TRBJ2-7
CASSLDLTAHEQYF
TGTGCCAGCAGTTTAGACTTGACAGCGCACGAGCAGTACTTC
>TRBV15|.|.|TRBJ2-7
CATSSGTRYEQYF
TGTGCCACCAGCAGCGGGACCCGCTACGAGCAGTACTTC
>TRBV5-1|few|.|TRBJ1-1
CASSWNLGTEAFF
TGCGCCAGCAGTTGGAACCTTGGCACTGAAGCTTTCTTT
>TRBV12-3/TRBV12-4|.|.|TRBJ1-4
CASSRKGYNEKLFF
TGTGCCAGCAGCCGAAAAGGTTATAATGAAAAACTGTTTTTT
>TRBV5-1|few|TRBD1|TRBJ2-3
CASSLLPADRARTDTQYF
TGCGCCAGCAGCTTACTCCCAGCTGACAGGGCTCGCACAGATACGCAGTATTTT
>TRBV24-1|many|TRBD1|TRBJ2-2
CATSDFDRGTTGELFF
TGTGCCACCAGTGATTTTGACAGGGGGACCACCGGGGAGCTGTTTTTT
>TRBV5-1|many|.|TRBJ2-2
CASSALPQDGTGELFF
TGCGCCAGCAGCGCCCTCCCCCAGGACGGCACCGGGGAGCTGTTTTTT
>TRBV20-1|.|.|TRBJ2-7
CSARAPARSYEQYF
TGCAGTGCTAGAGCACCGGCGCGCTCCTACGAGCAGTACTTC
>TRBV15|.|TRBD2|TRBJ2-7
CATSRDRGLAASYEQYF
TGTGCCACCAGCAGAGATAGGGGACTAGCGGCCTCCTACGAGCAGTACTTC
>TRBV2|few|.|TRBJ2-3
CASSETPGTDTQYF
TGTGCCAGCAGCGAAACACCAGGCACAGATACGCAGTATTTT
>TRBV18|.|TRBD1|TRBJ1-1
CASSIGGGRYTEAFF
TGTGCCAGCTCCATCGGAGGGGGCCGGTACACTGAAGCTTTCTTT
>TRBV25-1|.|.|TRBJ2-2
CASSEWWLTNTGELFF
TGTGCCAGCAGTGAATGGTGGCTAACGAACACCGGGGAGCTGTTTTTT
>TRBV4-2|.|TRBD1|TRBJ1-5
CASSQDSGTGHNQPQHF
TGTGCCAGCAGCCAAGATTCCGGGACAGGGCATAACCAGCCCCAGCATTTT
>TRBV20-1|.|TRBD1|TRBJ1-2
CSARRGDSLYGYTF
TGCAGTGCTAGGCGAGGGGACAGTCTCTATGGCTACACCTTC
>TRBV2|.|TRBD1|TRBJ2-5
CASSEHRGGETQYF
TGTGCCAGCAGTGAACACAGGGGCGGAGAGACCCAGTACTTC
>TRBV6-5|.|TRBD2|TRBJ2-3
CASSYTPTRGGLIDTQYF
TGTGCCAGCAGTTACACACCTACTCGCGGGGGGTTGATAGATACGCAGTATTTT
>TRBV7-9|.|.|TRBJ2-7
CASSLEPGGVGDEQYF
TGTGCCAGCAGCTTAGAGCCGGGCGGGGTTGGGGACGAGCAGTACTTC
>TRBV12-3/TRBV12-4|few|TRBD1|TRBJ2-7
CASSLEPKDRATYEQYF
TGTGCCAGCAGTTTAGAGCCCAAGGACAGGGCAACCTACGAGCAGTACTTC
>TRBV12-3/TRBV12-4|few|.|TRBJ1-2
CASSLEGPRYGYTF
TGTGCCAGCAGTTTGGAGGGGCCGCGCTATGGCTACACCTTC
>TRBV7-9|.|TRBD1|TRBJ1-2
CASSAPGQAPNYGYTF
TGTGCCAGCAGCGCGCCGGGACAGGCGCCTAACTATGGCTACACCTTC
>TRBV20-1|many|TRBD1|TRBJ1-5
CSAPTGGQNNQPQHF
TGCAGTGCTCCCACTGGGGGACAGAACAATCAGCCCCAGCATTTT
>TRBV27|.|.|TRBJ2-1
CASSPPDRKQFF
TGTGCCAGCAGTCCCCCCGACAGAAAGCAGTTCTTC
>TRBV18|.|TRBD2|TRBJ2-7
CASSQTVLAVLSYEQYF
TGTGCCAGCTCACAAACCGTTCTAGCGGTCCTCTCCTACGAGCAGTACTTC
>TRBV3-1|few|TRBD1|TRBJ1-2
CASSQGQGHPYGYTF
TGTGCCAGCAGCCAAGGACAGGGGCATCCCTATGGCTACACCTTC
>TRBV12-3/TRBV12-4|.|.|TRBJ2-7
CASSFSQGPYEQYF
TGTGCCAGCAGTTTTAGTCAGGGACCCTACGAGCAGTACTTC
>TRBV4-3|many|.|TRBJ1-5
CASSQDSFSNQPQHF
TGCGCCAGCAGCCAAGACAGTTTTAGCAATCAGCCCCAGCATTTT
>TRBV2|few|.|TRBJ1-2
CANGRGSPGYTF
TGTGCCAACGGAAGGGGGTCGCCTGGCTACACCTTC
>TRBV18|few|.|TRBJ2-1
CASSPPVRGAYNEQFF
TGTGCCAGCTCACCCCCGGTGAGGGGAGCCTACAATGAGCAGTTCTTC
>TRBV7-2|many|.|TRBJ1-5
CASSLAQVGNNQPQHF
TGTGCCAGCAGCTTAGCGCAGGTCGGAAACAATCAGCCCCAGCATTTT
>TRBV7-9|few|.|TRBJ2-6
CASSEKSERTGANVLTF
TGTGCCAGCAGCGAAAAGAGCGAAAGAACTGGGGCCAACGTCCTGACTTTC
>TRBV4-1|few|.|TRBJ2-3
CASSQDGVRPDTQYF
TGCGCCAGCAGCCAAGACGGGGTAAGGCCAGATACGCAGTATTTT
>TRBV5-1|few|.|TRBJ1-1
CASSLGYVTEAFF
TGCGCCAGCAGCTTGGGGTATGTAACTGAAGCTTTCTTT
>TRBV28|.|.|TRBJ1-1
CASSLVDFDTEAFF
TGTGCCAGCAGTTTGGTCGACTTCGACACTGAAGCTTTCTTT
>TRBV7-2|few|.|TRBJ2-7
CASSPYPGTESSYEQYF
TGTGCCAGCAGCCCCTATCCGGGGACCGAAAGCTCCTACGAGCAGTACTTC
>TRBV2|many|TRBD2|TRBJ2-3
CASSDGTSGGDTQYF
TGTGCCAGCAGTGACGGAACTAGCGGCGGTGATACGCAGTATTTT
>TRBV18|few|.|TRBJ1-1
CASSPTGIGNTEAFF
TGTGCCAGCTCACCAACAGGGATCGGGAACACTGAAGCTTTCTTT
>TRBV6-2/TRBV6-3|.|.|TRBJ2-3
CASSPGSLQGDTQYF
TGTGCCAGCAGTCCCGGATCACTACAGGGAGATACGCAGTATTTT
>TRBV7-9|few|TRBD1|TRBJ2-7
CASSPTGYGYEQYF
TGTGCCAGCAGCCCGACAGGGTACGGGTACGAGCAGTACTTC
>TRBV6-5|.|.|TRBJ1-2
CASSYSGQNYGYTF
TGTGCCAGCAGTTACTCCGGACAGAACTATGGCTACACCTTC
>TRBV3-1|few|.|TRBJ1-6
CASSHRGVFGSPLHF
TGTGCCAGCAGCCACAGGGGCGTCTTCGGTTCACCCCTCCACTTT
>TRBV5-1|many|TRBD2|TRBJ2-5
CASSLSGLAGQETQYF
TGCGCCAGCAGCTTGTCGGGACTAGCGGGGCAAGAGACCCAGTACTTC
>TRBV19|few|.|TRBJ2-4
CASAVEGKNIQYF
TGTGCCAGCGCCGTAGAGGGGAAAAACATTCAGTACTTC
>TRBV2|.|TRBD1|TRBJ2-5
CASSDRGTETQYF
TGTGCCAGCAGTGACAGGGGGACAGAGACCCAGTACTTC
>TRBV12-3/TRBV12-4|few|.|TRBJ2-1
CATQNRNNEQFF
TGTGCCACCCAGAACAGAAACAATGAGCAGTTCTTC
>TRBV7-2|many|.|TRBJ2-7
CASSQVQGSSYEQYF
TGTGCCAGCAGCCAGGTCCAGGGATCATCCTACGAGCAGTACTTC
>TRBV7-6|many|.|TRBJ2-1
CASSLFQEGDEQFF
TGTGCCAGCAGCTTATTCCAGGAGGGGGACGAGCAGTTCTTC
>TRBV5-1|.|TRBD1|TRBJ2-2
CASIGTEGTGELFF
TGCGCCAGCATCGGGACAGAGGGTACCGGGGAGCTGTTTTTT
>TRBV12-3/TRBV12-4|many|.|TRBJ1-1
CASSPVVNTEAFF
TGTGCCAGCAGTCCGGTTGTGAACACTGAAGCTTTCTTT
>TRBV4-3|many|.|TRBJ2-1
CASSQSRDLDNEQFF
TGCGCCAGCAGCCAATCCCGGGACCTCGACAATGAGCAGTTCTTC
>TRBV18|.|TRBD1|TRBJ1-2
CASSPGDSVDLNYGYTF
TGTGCCAGCTCACCGGGGGACAGTGTGGACCTTAACTATGGCTACACCTTC
>TRBV3-1|many|.|TRBJ2-5
CASSQVRETQYF
TGTGCCAGCAGCCAAGTACGCGAGACCCAGTACTTC
>TRBV11-3|few|.|TRBJ2-7
CASSPSSGHYEQYF
TGTGCCAGCAGCCCTTCCTCCGGGCACTACGAGCAGTACTTC